This TCR beta chain came from a study of T-cell reconstitution after alpha-beta-depleted transplantation in children. CDR1 is SGHAT, CDR2 FQNNGV, per germline. V was cut by 5 bases and J by 2 bases, with 21 bases left in between. The CDR3 spans 17 residues. Unique molecular identifiers were used in preparing the TCRbeta library. TCRdb passed the PCR reads through MiXCR, listing each CDR3 protein once. The table has a few hundred thousand distinct CDR3 sequences, roughly 15% seen once. The chain joins TRBV11-2 to TRBJ2-5, with D perhaps matching TRBD2 (7 bases). Sequencing was performed on PBMCs, mostly from graft donor cells, taken 360 days after TCRalphabeta/CD19-depleted stem cell transplant. The clonotype was recovered from a boy younger than two who had a stem cell transplant for Wiskott-Aldrich syndrome, so the T cells may come from the graft donor. This CDR3 is CASSRRTRGSLQETQYF. CDR3 nucleotide sequence: TGTGCCAGCAGCCGTAGGACTAGGGGGTCCCTTCAAGAGACCCAGTACTTC.